This T cell receptor beta chain originates from a study of early T cells in non-severe SARS-CoV-2 infection. CDR3 length: 17 amino acids. Germline CDR1 SGHAT, CDR2 FQNNGV. V trimming: 5 bases; J trimming: 0 bases; junction bases outside the gene matches: 8. At least ten counts were recorded for this clonotype. The library protocol tagged individual cDNA molecules with unique molecular identifiers. Each CDR3 protein gets one entry after TCRdb re-called the 5' RACE reads with MiXCR. This sample yields tens of thousands of distinct CDR3 sequences, of which approximately 9% are seen a single time; 5% to 6.5% belongs to the top ten.

Here the sequenced sample was whole blood, taken at baseline. The J gene is TRBJ2-2, the V gene TRBV11-2; 8 nucleotides line up with TRBD2. The source is an adult who was a healthcare worker with PCR-confirmed SARS-CoV-2 infection or an uninfected control (not recorded which). DNA of the CDR3: TGTGCCAGCAGCACCCCATCGGGAGGGGCGAACACCGGGGAGCTGTTTTTT. Translated, it gives CASSTPSGGANTGELFF.